The TCR beta chain under discussion was sequenced for a study of cytomegalovirus exposure and HLA in healthy donors. Whole-study findings and limits: For TCR beta chains, V- and J-gene trimming was later linked to a missense DCLRE1C variant. Sequencing likely generated an artifact that appeared as a cluster of highly shared sequence variants.

Both 60 Vbeta primers and 13 Jbeta primers went into the PCR. TCRdb's copy holds only in-frame clones and misses some; the assay was immunoSEQ multiplex PCR. The repertoire holds about 160,000 clones, with approximately 90% as singletons. The ends lost 6 bases at V and 2 bases at J; junction bases unmatched: 13. This CDR3 contains 18 residues. The germline gives CDR1 LNHDA, CDR2 SQIVND (reference sequence). This clone was found a few times. What it recognizes is unknown. The chain links TRBV19 to TRBJ2-7, with TRBD2 matching over 13 bases. The clonotype comes from a woman aged 30 to 39 in good health and CMV-seronegative. Sequenced: PBMCs. The CDR3 protein is CASSGGGLAGRTTYEQYF. The DNA for the CDR3 is TGTGCCAGTAGCGGGGGGGGACTAGCGGGAAGAACCACCTACGAGCAGTACTTC. Full variable domain (missing parts from reference TRBV19 and TRBJ2-7): DGGITQSPKYLFRKEGQNVTLSCEQNLNHDAMYWYRQDPGQGLRLIYYSQIVNDFQKGDIAEGYSVSREKKESFPLTVTSAQKNPTAFYLCASSGGGLAGRTTYEQYFGPGTRLTVT.